These 31 T cell receptor beta chains were all obtained from the same sample, sequenced in a study of identical twins. TCRdb processed the 5' RACE reads anew with MiXCR; each CDR3 protein has one entry. The sample has about 330,000 distinct CDR3 sequences; roughly 12% are singletons. These same data were also listed under a study on yellow fever vaccine responses in identical twins.

The source material was CD8+ T cells sorted from blood. The receptors come from a woman aged 18-30 years in good health.

Ten or more counts support this clonotype. The V call is TRBV29-1, the J call TRBJ2-2; 13 nucleotides match TRBD2. This CDR3 has 17 residues. Losses at the gene ends were 8 bases for V and 0 bases for J; bases not matched to a gene: 9. The germline V gene encodes CDR1 SQVTM and CDR2 ANQGSEA. Here the CDR3 reads CSPRLAGGYPNTGELFF. The CDR3, as DNA: TGCAGCCCCCGACTAGCGGGGGGCTATCCGAACACCGGGGAGCTGTTTTTT.

The chain employs TRBV12-5 and TRBJ2-5; TRBD2 matches 11 bases. The CDR3 loop spans 16 amino acids. The J segment lost 1 base and the V segment lost 2 bases, leaving 3 bases of the junction unmatched. Germline V lookup: CDR1 LGHNT, CDR2 FRNRAP. The CDR3 sequence is CASGLWGLAVQETQYF. The CDR3 DNA reads TGTGCTAGTGGTTTGTGGGGACTAGCGGTCCAAGAGACCCAGTACTTC.

This clonotype appeared a few times. V gene TRBV7-1 combines with J gene TRBJ2-3, with TRBD2 identical over 13 bases. TRBV7-1 is reported as an ORF; its role is uncertain. Trimming cost V 4 bases and J 2 bases; bases outside gene matches: 21. CDR3 length: 22 residues. The CDR3 region has the DNA TGTGCCAGCAGCTACAGGGATGGACTAGCGGGAGTCATCATAAAATTCACAGATACGCAGTATTTT. It codes for CASSYRDGLAGVIIKFTDTQYF.

The chain recombines TRBV20-1 with TRBJ2-1, with unresolved D. V lost 6 bases and J lost 0, with 12 bases in between. The CDR3 extends over 14 amino acids. Germline lookup yields CDR1 DFQATT and CDR2 SNEGSKA (reference sequence). In DNA, the CDR3 is TGCAGTGCCAAGGTCTTTAGCTCCTACAATGAGCAGTTCTTC. This gives the protein CSAKVFSSYNEQFF.

This clonotype was observed a handful of times. The chain employs TRBV20-1 and TRBJ2-7, with 14 bases lining up with TRBD2. In germline, CDR1 is DFQATT, CDR2 SNEGSKA (reference sequence). This CDR3 has 15 amino acids. The ends lost 1 base at V and 6 bases at J; junction bases unmatched: 5. CDR3 amino acids: CSARGTSGGSGEQYF. The CDR3, as DNA: TGCAGTGCTAGAGGGACTAGCGGGGGGTCAGGCGAGCAGTACTTC.

This clonotype was recorded a few times. The CDR3 loop is CSVDGLAGTLSGTDTQYF. In DNA form, the CDR3 reads TGCAGCGTTGATGGGCTAGCGGGGACCCTCTCCGGCACAGATACGCAGTATTTT. V is TRBV29-1 and J is TRBJ2-3, with 9 bases lining up with TRBD2. Germline assignment: CDR1 SQVTM and CDR2 ANQGSEA. V dropped 3 bases and J dropped 1; count of bases not matched to a gene: 14. The CDR3 contains 18 residues.

In this sample, this clonotype turned up a few times. The chain carries TRBV4-1 and TRBJ2-7, with no clear D. The CDR3 contains 15 residues. The V and J ends lost 3 bases and 3 bases respectively, with 15 bases between them. Germline V CDR1 and CDR2: MGHRA, YSYEKL. The CDR3, as DNA: TGCGCCAGCAGCCAGGGCCCTGGGAAGCGCTACGAGCAGTACTTC. Protein product: CASSQGPGKRYEQYF.

This clonotype was found many times. This chain uses TRBV5-1 with TRBJ1-1; D perhaps matches TRBD1 (6 bases). Trimming removed 2 bases from V and 1 base from J, with 12 bases in between. The CDR3 is 15 residues long. Germline V gives CDR1 SGHRS, CDR2 YFSETQ. The CDR3 DNA reads as TGCGCCAGCAGCTTAGATCAGGGGCAGAACACTGAAGCTTTCTTT. Translating it yields CASSLDQGQNTEAFF.

This clonotype turned up a few times. This chain connects TRBV13 to TRBJ2-5, with no clear D. V was cut by 5 bases and J by 1 base, with 17 bases left in between. Germline V gene sequence: CDR1 PRHDT, CDR2 FYEKMQ (reference sequence). This CDR3 region has 16 residues. The CDR3 loop reads CASSAPSTASQETQYF. CDR3 coding DNA: TGTGCCAGCAGCGCCCCGTCGACTGCGAGCCAAGAGACCCAGTACTTC.

There are many counts of this clonotype. This CDR3 reads CSARDRTGKGKNTEAFF. The CDR3 bases are TGCAGTGCTAGAGATCGGACAGGGAAGGGTAAGAACACTGAAGCTTTCTTT. V gene TRBV20-1 combines with J gene TRBJ1-1, with 8 nucleotides matching TRBD1. V was clipped by 0 bases and J by 1 base; unmatched bases: 10. The CDR3 is 17 amino acids. Germline V gives CDR1 DFQATT, CDR2 SNEGSKA (reference sequence).

This clonotype was observed a few times. The genes are TRBV3-1 and TRBJ2-5; D is ambiguous. CDR3 size: 12 residues. Trimming shortened V by 1 base and J by 5 bases, and 5 bases separated the two germline ends. Germline V gives CDR1 LGHDT, CDR2 YNNKEL (reference sequence). The CDR3 coding sequence is TGTGCCAGCAGCCAAGTTGACGAGACCCAGTACTTC. Translated, it gives CASSQVDETQYF.

This clonotype was counted between two and nine times. This chain links TRBV27 with TRBJ2-3; 13 bases align to TRBD2. Germline trimming cut 6 bases from V and 6 bases from J; bases unmatched to any gene: 6. CDR3 size: 15 residues. CDR1 MNHEY and CDR2 SMNVEV come from the germline V gene (reference sequence). CDR3 nucleotide sequence: TGTGCCAGCAGGCCGGGACTAGCGGGATCGGATACGCAGTATTTT. As protein: CASRPGLAGSDTQYF.

This clonotype was seen many times. This rearrangement joins TRBV5-1 to TRBJ1-2; maybe TRBD1 (5 bases). The V end was cut by 1 base, the J end by 4 bases, with 11 bases between. This CDR3 has 14 residues. CDR1 and CDR2 (germline): SGHRS, YFSETQ. CDR3 protein: CASSLKGRTYGYTF. CDR3 nucleotide sequence: TGCGCCAGCAGCTTGAAGGGACGGACCTATGGCTACACCTTC.

This clonotype was seen a few times. The DNA for the CDR3 is TGTGCCAGCAGCGACCGGGACCTCTACACTGAAGCTTTCTTT. This codes for CASSDRDLYTEAFF. The chain employs TRBV5-5 and TRBJ1-1; D might be TRBD1 (5 bases). CDR1 and CDR2 from the germline V gene are SGHKS and YYEKEE (reference sequence). Trimming took 4 bases from V and 3 from J, leaving 13 bases between them. CDR3 length equals 14 residues.

In this sample, this clonotype turned up a few times. The chain recombines TRBV6-5 with TRBJ2-1, with TRBD2 matching over 8 bases. Trimming cost V 2 bases and J 4 bases; bases outside gene matches: 4. Per the germline V gene, CDR1 is MNHEY and CDR2 is SVGAGI. The CDR3 loop spans 15 amino acids. The CDR3 loop is CASSYGIAGYNEQFF. The CDR3 DNA reads as TGTGCCAGCAGTTACGGGATAGCGGGGTACAATGAGCAGTTCTTC.

The chain combines TRBV10-1 with TRBJ1-1, with D tentatively TRBD1 (5 bases). With 0 bases removed from V and 1 base from J, the gap between germline ends came to 12 bases. Germline assignment: CDR1 WNHNN and CDR2 SYGVQD (reference sequence). The CDR3 is 16 amino acids. The CDR3 DNA sequence: TGCGCCAGCAGTGAGTCGCACCAAGACAGGAACACTGAAGCTTTCTTT. Its translation: CASSESHQDRNTEAFF.

The gene calls are TRBV7-9 and TRBJ2-7; 8 bases fit TRBD2. CDR1 SEHNR and CDR2 FQNEAQ come from the germline V gene (reference sequence). V lost 5 bases and J lost 2; bases outside the gene matches: 11. This CDR3 is built from 16 residues. The CDR3 loop reads CASSPRDGLAAYEQYV. CDR3 nucleotide sequence: TGTGCCAGCAGCCCTAGGGATGGACTAGCCGCCTACGAGCAGTACGTC.

This clonotype was seen more than once but under ten times. This CDR3 is CASSRDGQGWQFF. Here the CDR3 DNA reads TGTGCCAGCAGTAGGGACGGTCAGGGGTGGCAGTTCTTC. J is TRBJ2-1 and V is TRBV12-3 or TRBV12-4; tentative D call: TRBD1 (6 bases). The V gene lost 5 bases and the J gene lost 12 bases, with 17 bases spanning the gap. The CDR3 has 13 residues.

This clonotype was counted many times. The rearrangement uses TRBV5-5 and TRBJ2-3; D not resolved. Germline loops: CDR1 SGHKS, CDR2 YYEKEE (reference sequence). Trimming took off 0 bases at V and 1 base at J, with 6 bases between the two ends. The CDR3 consists of 14 residues. The CDR3 loop is CASSLEWGTDTQYF. The DNA of the CDR3 is TGTGCCAGCAGCTTGGAATGGGGCACAGATACGCAGTATTTT.

The chain employs TRBV19 and TRBJ1-1; 8 nucleotides match TRBD1. This CDR3 is built from 16 residues. CDR1 LNHDA and CDR2 SQIVND come from the germline V gene (reference sequence). The V gene end was trimmed by 0 bases and the J gene end by 4 bases; junction bases not matched to a gene: 7. This CDR3 reads CASSIDPTGAVTEAFF. The CDR3, as DNA: TGTGCCAGTAGTATAGACCCGACAGGGGCCGTCACTGAAGCTTTCTTT.

V is TRBV28 and J is TRBJ2-2; the D gene is possibly TRBD1 (5 bases). CDR1 is MDHEN, CDR2 SYDVKM, per germline. The ends were cut back, 0 bases at V and 3 bases at J, with 11 bases in the middle. The CDR3 has 16 amino acids. The CDR3 DNA reads as TGTGCCAGCAGTTTATGGGCAGGGTCTGACACCGGGGAGCTGTTTTTT. Translating gives CASSLWAGSDTGELFF.

The J gene is TRBJ2-7, the V gene TRBV20-1; D is unclear. Germline values: CDR1 DFQATT, CDR2 SNEGSKA (reference sequence). CDR3 length: 13 amino acids. Between the trimmed V and J ends, which lost 1 base and 0 bases, there was a span of 7 bases. Written as DNA, the CDR3 is TGCAGTGCTAGAGTGGAGAGCTCCTACGAGCAGTACTTC. Protein product: CSARVESSYEQYF.

This clonotype was seen a handful of times. The J gene is TRBJ2-3, the V gene TRBV5-1; 9 bases agree with TRBD1. The junction had 11 bases not matched to a gene; V was cut back by 6 bases and J by 0 bases. Germline assignment: CDR1 SGHRS and CDR2 YFSETQ. This CDR3 spans 17 amino acids. The CDR3 protein is CASTDYRGPASTDTQYF. In DNA form, the CDR3 reads TGCGCCAGCACAGACTACAGGGGGCCAGCTAGCACAGATACGCAGTATTTT.

The V call is TRBV4-1, the J call TRBJ1-1; D possibly corresponds to TRBD1 (6 bases). The germline V gene encodes CDR1 MGHRA and CDR2 YSYEKL. V was cut by 0 bases and J by 1 base, with 12 bases left in between. The CDR3 is 16 residues long. This chain's CDR3 is CASSQEPGVTNTEAFF. In DNA, the CDR3 is TGCGCCAGCAGCCAAGAACCAGGGGTTACGAACACTGAAGCTTTCTTT.

This chain joins TRBV13 and TRBJ2-5; 9 nucleotides agree with TRBD2. Germline loops: CDR1 PRHDT, CDR2 FYEKMQ (reference sequence). With 2 bases clipped from V and 5 bases from J, the junction kept 6 bases outside the gene matches. This CDR3 spans 15 amino acids. The CDR3 bases are TGTGCCAGCAGCTTAAAAGAGGCGGGGGGGGAGACCCAGTACTTC. Translated, it gives CASSLKEAGGETQYF.

V gene TRBV27 combines with J gene TRBJ2-1, with D uncertain. The V gene's germline CDR1 is MNHEY and CDR2 SMNVEV (reference sequence). The CDR3 is 12 amino acids. With 2 bases removed from V and 9 bases from J, the gap between germline ends came to 8 bases. The CDR3 DNA follows: TGTGCCAGCAGTTTAAGTGGGGTTGAGCAGTTCTTC. Amino acids: CASSLSGVEQFF.

The chain has TRBV6-1 and TRBJ2-2; unclear D gene. Trimming stripped 2 bases from V and 3 bases from J, with 4 bases between. Germline-derived CDR1 and CDR2 are MNHNS and SASEGT. This CDR3 is built from 13 residues. The CDR3 nucleotides read TGTGCCAGCAGTGAACAGGACACCGGGGAGCTGTTTTTT. Encoded protein: CASSEQDTGELFF.

V is TRBV28 and J is TRBJ1-1, with D perhaps TRBD1 (5 bases). The V gene lost 3 bases and the J gene lost 0 bases, with 8 bases spanning the gap. CDR3 length equals 14 residues. Germline V gene sequence: CDR1 MDHEN, CDR2 SYDVKM. The CDR3 nucleotides read TGTGCCAGCAGTTTTTCGGGGCTGAACACTGAAGCTTTCTTT. This sequence encodes CASSFSGLNTEAFF. Supplemented by reference TRBV28 and TRBJ1-1, the full variable domain reads DVKVTQSSRYLVKRTGEKVFLECVQDMDHENMFWYRQDPGLGLRLIYFSYDVKMKEKGDIPEGYSVSREKKERFSLILESASTNQTSMYLCASSFSGLNTEAFFGQGTRLTVV.

This clonotype was observed a few times. This rearrangement joins TRBV20-1 to TRBJ1-6; D unresolved. CDR3 length: 17 residues. Looked up from germline, CDR1 is DFQATT and CDR2 is SNEGSKA (reference sequence). Deletions cut 6 bases from V and 5 bases from J, with 23 bases between. CDR3 residues: CSARPFGVSYNNSPLHF. CDR3 in DNA: TGCAGTGCCCGACCATTTGGGGTATCGTATAATAATTCACCCCTCCACTTT.

V and J are TRBV5-6 and TRBJ1-1, with D maybe TRBD1 (5 bases). This CDR3 has 14 amino acids. Trimming removed 3 bases at V and 6 bases at J, with 15 bases between. CDR1 and CDR2 (germline): SGHDT, YYEEEE. The DNA of the CDR3 is TGTGCCAGCAGCTGGGGACTATTGGACGCTGAAGCTTTCTTT. This codes for CASSWGLLDAEAFF.

This clonotype has more than one count but fewer than ten. The rearrangement joins TRBV28 to TRBJ1-5, with D unclear. Germline V gives CDR1 MDHEN, CDR2 SYDVKM. V shed 0 bases and J shed 4 bases, with 10 bases lying between them. The CDR3 runs to 15 residues. For the CDR3, the DNA is TGTGCCAGCAGTTTATGGATAACTTGGAATCAGCCCCAGCATTTT. Translation: CASSLWITWNQPQHF.